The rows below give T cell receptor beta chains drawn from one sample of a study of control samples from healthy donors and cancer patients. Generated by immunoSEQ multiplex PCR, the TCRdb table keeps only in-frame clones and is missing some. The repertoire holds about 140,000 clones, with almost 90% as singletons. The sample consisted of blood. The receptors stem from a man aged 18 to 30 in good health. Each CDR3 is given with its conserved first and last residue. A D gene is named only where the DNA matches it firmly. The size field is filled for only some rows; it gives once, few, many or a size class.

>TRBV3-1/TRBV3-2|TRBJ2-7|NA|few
CASSQDVGVSYYEQYF
TGTGCCAGCAGCCAAGATGTCGGTGTCTCCTACTACGAGCAGTACTTC
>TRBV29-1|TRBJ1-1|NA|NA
CSGGVGDTEAFF
TGCAGCGGGGGGGTCGGGGACACTGAAGCTTTCTTT
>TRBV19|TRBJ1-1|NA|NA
CASSRGSEAFF
TGTGCCAGCAGTAGGGGGTCTGAAGCTTTCTTT
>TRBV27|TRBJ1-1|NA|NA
CASSQRPGRGDTEAFF
TGTGCCAGCAGCCAAAGGCCCGGCAGGGGAGATACTGAAGCTTTCTTT
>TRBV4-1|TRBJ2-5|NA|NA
CASSHWDSPKETQYF
TGCGCCAGCAGCCACTGGGACTCACCGAAAGAGACCCAGTACTTC
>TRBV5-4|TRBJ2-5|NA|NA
CASSFRGAPRPETQYF
TGTGCCAGCAGCTTCCGGGGGGCGCCGAGGCCAGAGACCCAGTACTTC
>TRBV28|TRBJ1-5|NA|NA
CASNPGGGYSNQPQHF
TGTGCCAGCAATCCGGGGGGAGGGTATAGCAATCAGCCCCAGCATTTT
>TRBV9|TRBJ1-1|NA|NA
CASSASGPLNTEAFF
TGTGCCAGCAGCGCCTCGGGACCCTTGAACACTGAAGCTTTCTTT
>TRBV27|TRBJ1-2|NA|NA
CASRAGWSGMYGYTF
TGTGCCAGCAGGGCTGGTTGGAGTGGAATGTATGGCTACACCTTC
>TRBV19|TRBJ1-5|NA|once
CATLTDLQNQPQHF
TGTGCCACCTTGACGGACCTTCAAAATCAGCCCCAGCATTTT
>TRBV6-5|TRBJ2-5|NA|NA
CASSYVKEGETQYF
TGTGCCAGCAGTTACGTCAAGGAGGGAGAGACCCAGTACTTC
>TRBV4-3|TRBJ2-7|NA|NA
CASSQDLGLGEVQYF
TGCGCCAGCAGCCAAGATCTAGGGTTGGGGGAAGTGCAGTACTTC
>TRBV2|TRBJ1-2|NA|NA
CASSEGLGLAGAGYTF
TGTGCCAGCAGTGAAGGCCTGGGTCTAGCTGGGGCTGGCTACACCTTC
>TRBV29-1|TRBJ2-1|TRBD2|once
CSVVAGGPPKQFF
TGCAGCGTTGTAGCGGGGGGGCCCCCGAAGCAGTTCTTC
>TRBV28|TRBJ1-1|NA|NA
CASTPLTENTEAFF
TGTGCCAGCACTCCCCTGACAGAAAACACTGAAGCTTTCTTT
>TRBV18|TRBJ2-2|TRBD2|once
CASSPPQGLNTGELFF
TGTGCCAGCTCACCACCCCAGGGACTAAACACCGGGGAGCTGTTTTTT
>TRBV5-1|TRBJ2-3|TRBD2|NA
CASSIAGGTDTQYF
TGCGCCAGCAGTATAGCGGGGGGCACAGATACGCAGTATTTT
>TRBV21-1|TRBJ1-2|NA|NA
CASSKVDGYTF
TGTGCCAGCAGCAAAGTAGATGGCTACACCTTC
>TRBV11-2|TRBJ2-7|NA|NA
CASSPTASYEQYF
TGTGCCAGCAGCCCGACCGCGAGCTACGAGCAGTACTTC
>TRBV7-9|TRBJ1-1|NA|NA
CASSLLGVSTEAFF
TGTGCCAGCAGCTTACTGGGCGTGAGCACTGAAGCTTTCTTT
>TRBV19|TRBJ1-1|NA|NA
CARFSATNTEAFF
TGTGCCAGGTTCTCGGCAACGAACACTGAAGCTTTCTTT
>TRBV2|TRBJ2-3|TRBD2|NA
CASSEWSGGLPDTQYF
TGTGCCAGCAGTGAATGGTCGGGGGGTCTCCCAGATACGCAGTATTTT
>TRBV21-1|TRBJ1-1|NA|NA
CASSPTTGGFMNTEAFF
TGTGCCAGCAGCCCCACCACAGGGGGCTTCATGAACACTGAAGCTTTCTTT
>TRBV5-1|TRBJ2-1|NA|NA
CASSLVQGDYNEQFF
TGCGCCAGCAGCTTGGTTCAGGGCGATTACAATGAGCAGTTCTTC
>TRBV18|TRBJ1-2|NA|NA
CASSPQGEYGYTF
TGTGCCAGCTCACCACAGGGGGAATATGGCTACACCTTC
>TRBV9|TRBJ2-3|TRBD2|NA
CASSTSGGAWDTQYF
TGTGCCAGCAGCACTAGCGGGGGGGCGTGGGATACGCAGTATTTT
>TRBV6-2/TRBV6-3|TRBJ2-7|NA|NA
CASSFKGYYEQYF
TGTGCCAGCAGTTTTAAGGGGTACTACGAGCAGTACTTC
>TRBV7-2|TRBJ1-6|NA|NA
CASSLKSSPLHF
TGTGCCAGCAGCTTAAAAAGTTCACCCCTCCACTTT
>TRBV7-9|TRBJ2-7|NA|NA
CASSLSGTYEQYF
TGTGCCAGCAGCTTATCAGGGACCTACGAGCAGTACTTC
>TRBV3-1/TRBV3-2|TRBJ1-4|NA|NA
CASSPLPGSEKLFF
TGTGCCAGCAGCCCGCTCCCAGGATCCGAAAAACTGTTTTTT
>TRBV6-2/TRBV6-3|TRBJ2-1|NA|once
CASSSTAPYNEQFF
TGTGCCAGCAGTTCAACCGCCCCCTACAATGAGCAGTTCTTC
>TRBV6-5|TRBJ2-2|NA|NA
CAGGMINTGELFF
TGTGCCGGGGGGATGATTAACACCGGGGAGCTGTTTTTT
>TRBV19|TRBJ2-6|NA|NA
CASSMSGANVLTF
TGTGCCAGTAGTATGTCTGGGGCCAACGTCCTGACTTTC
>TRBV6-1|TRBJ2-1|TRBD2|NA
CASSDGPSGGQDEQFF
TGTGCCAGCAGTGATGGCCCTAGCGGGGGGCAGGATGAGCAGTTCTTC
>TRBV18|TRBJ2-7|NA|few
CASSPRAQGQYF
TGTGCCAGCTCTCCCCGGGCCCAGGGGCAGTACTTC
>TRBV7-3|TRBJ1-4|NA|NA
CASSLTGGKGEKLFF
TGTGCCAGCAGCTTAACGGGCGGAAAGGGGGAAAAACTGTTTTTT
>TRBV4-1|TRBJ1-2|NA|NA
CASSLPSDGGPAYGYTF
TGCGCCAGCAGCCTTCCCTCCGACGGTGGTCCCGCCTATGGCTACACCTTC
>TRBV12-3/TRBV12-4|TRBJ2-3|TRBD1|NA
CASRGTGPDTQYF
TGTGCCAGCAGGGGGACAGGGCCAGATACGCAGTATTTT
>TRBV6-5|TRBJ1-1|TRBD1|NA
CASSPPQGRNTEAFF
TGTGCCAGCAGTCCACCACAGGGGAGGAACACTGAAGCTTTCTTT
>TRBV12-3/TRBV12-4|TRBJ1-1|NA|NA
CASSSGHTEAFF
TGTGCCAGCAGTTCTGGTCACACTGAAGCTTTCTTT
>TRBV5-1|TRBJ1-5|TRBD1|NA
CASSLAGGNQPQHF
TGCGCCAGCAGCTTGGCAGGGGGGAATCAGCCCCAGCATTTT
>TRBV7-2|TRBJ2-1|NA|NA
CASSLQGLKTFF
TGTGCCAGCAGCCTCCAAGGACTGAAGACGTTCTTC
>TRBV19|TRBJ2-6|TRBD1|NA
CASSIPGQGLSGANVLTF
TGTGCCAGTAGTATCCCGGGACAGGGACTCTCTGGGGCCAACGTCCTGACTTTC
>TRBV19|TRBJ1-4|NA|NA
CASSINGIEKLFF
TGTGCCAGTAGTATCAACGGGATTGAAAAACTGTTTTTT
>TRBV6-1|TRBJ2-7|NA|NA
CASSDRLLGYEQYF
TGTGCCAGCAGTGATCGGCTGCTGGGGTACGAGCAGTACTTC
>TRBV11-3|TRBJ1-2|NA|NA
CASSLTPCHYGYTF
TGTGCCAGCAGCTTAACCCCTTGCCACTATGGCTACACCTTC
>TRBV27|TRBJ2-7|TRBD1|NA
CASRGTGDINYEQYF
TGTGCCAGCAGGGGGACAGGAGACATAAACTACGAGCAGTACTTC
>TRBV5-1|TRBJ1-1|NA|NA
CASSLDTSNTEAFF
TGCGCCAGCAGCTTGGACACTTCGAACACTGAAGCTTTCTTT
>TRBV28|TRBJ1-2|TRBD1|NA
CASSQDRVIRLGYTF
TGTGCCAGCAGTCAAGACAGGGTAATCAGGTTGGGCTACACCTTC
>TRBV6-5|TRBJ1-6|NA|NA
CASSRSSYNSPLHF
TGTGCCAGCAGTCGGAGCTCCTATAATTCACCCCTCCACTTT
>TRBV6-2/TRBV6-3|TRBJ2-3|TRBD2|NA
CASSRPGGEDTQYF
TGTGCCAGCAGCAGGCCGGGGGGGGAAGATACGCAGTATTTT
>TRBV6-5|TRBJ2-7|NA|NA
CASSSGTPYEQYF
TGTGCCAGCAGTTCCGGGACCCCCTACGAGCAGTACTTC
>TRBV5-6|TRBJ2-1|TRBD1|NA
CASSLDRGRNEQFF
TGTGCCAGCAGCTTGGACAGGGGTAGGAATGAGCAGTTCTTC
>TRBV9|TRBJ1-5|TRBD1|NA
CASSPGQGTSNQPQHF
TGTGCCAGCAGCCCAGGACAGGGGACTAGCAATCAGCCCCAGCATTTT
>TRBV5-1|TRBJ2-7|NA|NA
CASSTVTGRTYEQYF
TGCGCCAGCAGCACCGTGACAGGCCGTACCTACGAGCAGTACTTC
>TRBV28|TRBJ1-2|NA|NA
CASSIPRAYPTF
TGTGCCAGCAGTATACCCCGGGCCTACCCGACCTTC
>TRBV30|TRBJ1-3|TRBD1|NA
CAWMRDRASSGNTIYF
TGTGCCTGGATGAGGGACAGGGCAAGTTCTGGAAACACCATATATTTT
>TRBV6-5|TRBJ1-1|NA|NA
CASSLLRGNTEAFF
TGTGCCAGCAGCCTCCTTCGGGGGAACACTGAAGCTTTCTTT